Below are 6 T cell receptor beta chains sequenced from a single sample in a study of blood T cell repertoires in COVID-19. The assay was immunoSEQ multiplex PCR, and TCRdb's table has in-frame clones only and misses some. The sample shows roughly 150,000 clones, roughly 86% of them seen only once. The sequenced sample was peripheral blood. These TCRs come from an elderly woman with COVID-19, enrolled during active disease.

The CDR3 loop is CASSPLGGRTGELFF. Written as DNA, the CDR3 is TGTGCCAGCAGCCCCCTGGGCGGGAGAACCGGGGAGCTGTTTTTT. The chain has TRBV7-8 and TRBJ2-2; 7 nucleotides match TRBD2. The germline gives CDR1 SGHVS, CDR2 FQNEAQ. This CDR3 region has 15 residues. J lost 5 bases, V lost 5 bases, and 8 bases had no gene match. Looking up the rest from reference TRBV7-8 and TRBJ2-2 gives the full variable domain: GAGVSQSPRYKVAKRGQDVALRCDPISGHVSLFWYQQALGQGPEFLTYFQNEAQLDKSGLPSDRFFAERPEGSVSTLKIQRTQQEDSAVYLCASSPLGGRTGELFFGEGSRLTVL.

The J gene is TRBJ2-5, the V gene TRBV4-2; 9 bases agree with TRBD1. The CDR3 has 14 amino acids. The J segment lost 5 bases and the V segment lost 2 bases, leaving 3 bases of the junction unmatched. Germline-derived CDR1 and CDR2 are LGHNA and YNFKEQ. CDR3 DNA: TGTGCCAGCAGCCAAACAGGGGGCGGGGAGACCCAGTACTTC. Translation: CASSQTGGGETQYF.

The chain uses TRBV27 and TRBJ2-2, with 7 bases fitting TRBD1. Per the germline V gene, CDR1 is MNHEY and CDR2 is SMNVEV (reference sequence). The trim removed 7 bases at V and 5 bases at J, leaving 13 bases unmatched. The CDR3 is 16 amino acids. This CDR3 is CASTFLMAGGTGELFF. CDR3 bases: TGTGCCAGCACCTTCCTAATGGCAGGGGGAACCGGGGAGCTGTTTTTT.

This rearrangement joins TRBV7-8 to TRBJ2-5, with TRBD1 as a possible D gene (6 bases). Germline lookup yields CDR1 SGHVS and CDR2 FQNEAQ. The CDR3 length is 15 residues. V was trimmed by 5 bases and J by 5 bases, leaving 18 bases between them. The CDR3 reads CASSPPQGIGETQYF. The CDR3 nucleotides read TGTGCCAGCAGCCCGCCCCAGGGGATCGGGGAGACCCAGTACTTC.

This chain joins TRBV6-2 or TRBV6-3 and TRBJ2-5, with TRBD2 matching 10 bases. The CDR3 is 16 residues long. Germline loops: CDR1 MNHEY, CDR2 SVGEGT. J gave up 3 bases and V 5 bases, and 9 bases lay outside the gene matches. The CDR3 sequence is CASSQARTSGEETQYF. For the CDR3, the DNA is TGTGCCAGCAGTCAAGCCCGGACTAGCGGAGAAGAGACCCAGTACTTC.

The chain recombines TRBV7-9 with TRBJ2-7; 9 bases match TRBD2. Unmatched junction bases numbered 11, after V lost 5 bases and J lost 6 bases. Germline V gene sequence: CDR1 SEHNR, CDR2 FQNEAQ (reference sequence). The CDR3 is 15 residues long. CDR3 DNA: TGTGCCAGCAGCCTGGCGGGAGGGCCAGCGCTCGAGCAGTACTTC. Amino acids: CASSLAGGPALEQYF.